The 3 T cell receptor beta chains below come from one sample, sequenced in a study of T cells in Graves' hyperthyroidism and ophthalmopathy (dated by TCRdb to between 2018 and 2021). Library preparation employed multiplex PCR. The data were produced on an Illumina HiSeq 2000. Amplification of TCR beta CDR3 regions was carried out from RNA transcripts. A first-round RT-PCR of the TCR CDR3 used the HTBI primer set with the Qiagen OneStep RT-PCR kit. The raw public data were reprocessed by TCRdb itself: fastp quality trimming at Q25, MiXCR clonotype calling, in-frame beta chains only. Each entry merges the rows of one CDR3 protein and shows their most common DNA and genes. In this sample the table shows around 500,000 distinct CDR3 sequences, under 25% of which occur a single time. Of the sample, approximately 49% is held by the ten largest clones. The sequenced sample consisted of blood. These receptors were collected from an older woman with Graves' ophthalmopathy.

This chain links TRBV29-1 with TRBJ2-2; the D gene is possibly TRBD1 (6 bases). CDR1 is SQVTM and CDR2 is ANQGSEA in the germline V gene. The germline V and J ends were trimmed by 4 bases and 4 bases, with 13 bases remaining between them. The CDR3 is 14 residues long. The CDR3 sequence: CSVGPDRPTGELFF. In DNA form, the CDR3 reads TGCAGCGTTGGACCGGACAGACCCACCGGGGAGCTGTTTTTT.

With regard to this clonotype: One end of the junction does not line up with germline, which may come from a read error. This chain connects TRBV6-2 or TRBV6-3 to TRBJ2-5, with D tentatively TRBD1 or TRBD2 (7 bases each). The CDR3 loop spans 16 amino acids. Looked up from germline, CDR1 is MNHEY and CDR2 is SVGEGT. CDR3 residues: CASSSILGRGQETQYF. CDR3 nucleotides: TGTGCCAGCAGTTCAATCCTGGGGAGGGGGCAAGAAACCCAGTACTTC.

In nucleotides, the CDR3 is TGCGCCAGCAGCTTGGAGGGGGGTAAGGACACTGAAGCTTTCTTT. It codes for CASSLEGGKDTEAFF. This sequence joins TRBV5-1 and TRBJ1-1; a weak D match, TRBD1 (6 bases). Trimming pared 0 bases from V and 3 bases from J, leaving 12 bases between. The CDR3 is made up of 15 amino acids. From germline, CDR1 is SGHRS and CDR2 YFSETQ.